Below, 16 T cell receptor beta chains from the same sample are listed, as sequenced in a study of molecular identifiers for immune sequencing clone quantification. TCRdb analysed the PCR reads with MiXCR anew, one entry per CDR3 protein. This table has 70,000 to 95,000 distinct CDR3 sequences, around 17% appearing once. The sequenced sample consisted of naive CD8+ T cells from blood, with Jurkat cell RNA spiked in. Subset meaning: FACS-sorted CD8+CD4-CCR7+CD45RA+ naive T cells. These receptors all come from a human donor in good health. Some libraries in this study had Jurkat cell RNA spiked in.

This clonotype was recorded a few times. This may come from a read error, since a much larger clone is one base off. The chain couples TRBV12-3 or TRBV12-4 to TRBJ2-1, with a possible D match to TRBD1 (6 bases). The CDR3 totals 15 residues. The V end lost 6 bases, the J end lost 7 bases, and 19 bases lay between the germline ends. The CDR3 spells CASSSGPARGNEQFF. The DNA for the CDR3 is TGTGCCAGCAGCAGCGGACCAGCGAGGGGGAATGAGCAGTTCTTC.

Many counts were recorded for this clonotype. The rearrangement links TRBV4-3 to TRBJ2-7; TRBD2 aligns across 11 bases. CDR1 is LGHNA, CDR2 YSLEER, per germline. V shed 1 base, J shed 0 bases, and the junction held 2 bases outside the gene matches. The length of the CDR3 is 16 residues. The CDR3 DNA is TGCGCCAGCAGCCAAGGACTAGCGGGAACCTCCTACGAGCAGTACTTC. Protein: CASSQGLAGTSYEQYF.

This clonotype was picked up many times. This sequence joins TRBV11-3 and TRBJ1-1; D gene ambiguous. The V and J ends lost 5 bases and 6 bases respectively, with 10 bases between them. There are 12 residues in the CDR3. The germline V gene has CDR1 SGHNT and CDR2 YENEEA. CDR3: CASSKGSSEAFF. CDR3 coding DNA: TGTGCCAGCAGCAAGGGAAGTTCTGAAGCTTTCTTT.

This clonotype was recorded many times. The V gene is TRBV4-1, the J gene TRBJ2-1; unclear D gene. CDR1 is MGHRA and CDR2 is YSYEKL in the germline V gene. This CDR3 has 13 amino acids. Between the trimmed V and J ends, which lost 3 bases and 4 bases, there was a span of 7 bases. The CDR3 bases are TGCGCCAGCAGCCAGGTAGGATACAATGAGCAGTTCTTC. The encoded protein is CASSQVGYNEQFF.

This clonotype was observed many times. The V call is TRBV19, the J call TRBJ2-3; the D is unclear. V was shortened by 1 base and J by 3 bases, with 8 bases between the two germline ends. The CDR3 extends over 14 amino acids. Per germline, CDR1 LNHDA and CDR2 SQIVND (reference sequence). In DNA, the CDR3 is TGTGCCAGTAGTATAGTTGACTGGACAGATACGCAGTATTTT. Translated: CASSIVDWTDTQYF.

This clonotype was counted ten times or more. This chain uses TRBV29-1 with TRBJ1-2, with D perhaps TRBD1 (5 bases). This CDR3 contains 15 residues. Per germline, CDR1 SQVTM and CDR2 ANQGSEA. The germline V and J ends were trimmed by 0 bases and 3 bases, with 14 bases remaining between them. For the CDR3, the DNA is TGCAGCGTTGAAGATTATGAGGGGCCGGACTATGGCTACACCTTC. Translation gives CSVEDYEGPDYGYTF.

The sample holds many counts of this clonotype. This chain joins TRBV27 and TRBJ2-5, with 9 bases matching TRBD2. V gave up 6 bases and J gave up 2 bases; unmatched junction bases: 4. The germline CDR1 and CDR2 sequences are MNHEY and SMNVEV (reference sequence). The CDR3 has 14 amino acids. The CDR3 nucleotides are TGTGCCAGCAGCACGACTAGCGGACAAGAGACCCAGTACTTC. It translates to CASSTTSGQETQYF.

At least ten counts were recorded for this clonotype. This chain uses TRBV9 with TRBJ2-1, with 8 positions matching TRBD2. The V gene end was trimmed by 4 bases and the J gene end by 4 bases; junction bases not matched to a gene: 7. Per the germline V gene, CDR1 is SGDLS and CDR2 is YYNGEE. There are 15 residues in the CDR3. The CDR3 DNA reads TGTGCCAGCAGCCAAAGCGGGAGCCCTTACAATGAGCAGTTCTTC. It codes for CASSQSGSPYNEQFF.

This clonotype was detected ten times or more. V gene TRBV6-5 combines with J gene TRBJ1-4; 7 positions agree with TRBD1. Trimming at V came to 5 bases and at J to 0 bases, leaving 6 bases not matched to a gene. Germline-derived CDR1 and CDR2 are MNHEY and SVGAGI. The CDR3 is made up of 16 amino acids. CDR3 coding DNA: TGTGCCAGCAGTCCCCACAGGGGTGCAACTAATGAAAAACTGTTTTTT. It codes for CASSPHRGATNEKLFF.

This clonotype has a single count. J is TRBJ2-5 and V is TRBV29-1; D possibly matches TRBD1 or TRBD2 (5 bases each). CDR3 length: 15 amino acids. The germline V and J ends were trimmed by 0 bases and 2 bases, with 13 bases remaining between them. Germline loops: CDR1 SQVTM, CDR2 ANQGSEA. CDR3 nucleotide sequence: TGCAGCGTTGAAGATCATTCCGGGGCGCAAGAGACCCAGTACTTC. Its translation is CSVEDHSGAQETQYF.

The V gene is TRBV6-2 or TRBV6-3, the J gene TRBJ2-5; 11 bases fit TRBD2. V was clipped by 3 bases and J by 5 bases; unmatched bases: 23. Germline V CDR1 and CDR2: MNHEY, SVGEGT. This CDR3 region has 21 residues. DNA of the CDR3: TGTGCCAGCAGTTATCTGGAGGGTTCGTCTAGCGGGAGGCATTTGGAGGAGACCCAGTACTTC. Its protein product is CASSYLEGSSSGRHLEETQYF.

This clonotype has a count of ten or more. In DNA form, the CDR3 reads TGTGCCACCAGTGATTTGCAAGGGGCAGGGGGCAAATTGAGGAGCAATCAGCCCCAGCATTTT. This sequence encodes CATSDLQGAGGKLRSNQPQHF. The rearrangement links TRBV24-1 to TRBJ1-5, with 8 bases aligning to TRBD1. The CDR3 runs to 21 residues. Germline V gene sequence: CDR1 KGHDR, CDR2 SFDVKD. The ends lost 0 bases at V and 1 base at J; junction bases unmatched: 16.

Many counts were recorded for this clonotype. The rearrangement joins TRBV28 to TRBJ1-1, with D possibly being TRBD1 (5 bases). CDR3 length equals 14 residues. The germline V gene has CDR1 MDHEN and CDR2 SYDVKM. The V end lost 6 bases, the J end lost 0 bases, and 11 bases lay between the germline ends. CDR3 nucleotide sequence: TGTGCCAGCAGCACGACAGCGTTGAACACTGAAGCTTTCTTT. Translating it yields CASSTTALNTEAFF.

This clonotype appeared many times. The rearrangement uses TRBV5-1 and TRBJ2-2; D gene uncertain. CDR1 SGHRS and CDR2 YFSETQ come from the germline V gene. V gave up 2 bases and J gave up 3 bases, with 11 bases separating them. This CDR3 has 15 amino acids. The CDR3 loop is CASSLGSQHTGELFF. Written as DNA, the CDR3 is TGCGCCAGCAGCTTAGGTTCACAGCACACCGGGGAGCTGTTTTTT.

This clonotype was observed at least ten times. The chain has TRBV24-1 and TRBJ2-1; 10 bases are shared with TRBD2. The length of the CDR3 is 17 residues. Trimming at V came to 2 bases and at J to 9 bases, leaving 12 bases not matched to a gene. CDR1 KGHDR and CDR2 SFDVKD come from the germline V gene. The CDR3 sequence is CATSDYVAGGQVGEQFF. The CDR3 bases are TGTGCCACCAGTGATTACGTAGCGGGAGGCCAGGTTGGTGAGCAGTTCTTC.

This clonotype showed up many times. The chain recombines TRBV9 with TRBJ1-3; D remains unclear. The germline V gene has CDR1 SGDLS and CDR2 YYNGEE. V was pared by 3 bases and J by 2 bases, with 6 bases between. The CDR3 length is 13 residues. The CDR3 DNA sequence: TGTGCCAGCAGCGAGAGCCCTGGAAACACCATATATTTT. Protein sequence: CASSESPGNTIYF.